This entry is about one T cell receptor (beta chain). As yet, its antigen is unknown. Deep-level running was used for the assay. Here immunoSEQ multiplex PCR was the method, and the copy in TCRdb shows in-frame clones only, minus some. The data contain just over 2,000,000 clones, about 94% of them singletons. The germline V gene encodes CDR1 SGHVS and CDR2 FNYEAQ. CDR3 size: 14 residues. V lost 2 bases and J lost 0, with 8 bases in between. The data are from a study of shared clonotypes between healthy human individuals. Study-wide results and limits: Represented diversity, genetic and exposure-history alike, was limited by few donors.

Terminally differentiated effector memory CD45RA+ cells were left out of the naive CD8 fraction, which was CD45RO-negative and positively selected for CCR7. This chain connects TRBV7-6 to TRBJ2-7; D could derive from TRBD1 or TRBD2 (5 bases each). This receptor was taken from a young man in good health. The sequencing input was naive CD8+ T cells sorted from blood. The CDR3 is CASSLLGDSYEQYF. The CDR3 DNA follows: TGTGCCAGCAGCTTATTGGGGGACTCCTACGAGCAGTACTTC.